This T cell receptor (beta chain) was sequenced for a study of blood T cell repertoires in COVID-19. Study-level background: Acute-phase and convalescent COVID-19 samples originated in the United States, Italy and Spain.

Original handling: Quantification of nucleated cells was approximated via reference gene primer amplification. Generated by immunoSEQ multiplex PCR, the TCRdb table keeps only in-frame clones and is missing some. The V and J calls and clone size are taken from that table; D and trimming were inferred from the DNA. The sample yields fewer than 250,000 clones, 85% seen once. Participants were aged 18 to 89 years, lived in about two dozen US areas, and enrolled virtually. Participants' own reports of clinical history determined their cohort assignment. The germline V gene has CDR1 SGHRS and CDR2 YFSETQ. This CDR3 is built from 14 residues. Trimming took 0 bases from V and 8 from J; bases not matched to a gene: 7.

This TCR derives from a woman aged 50 to 60 with acute COVID-19. The sequenced sample was PBMCs or T cells enriched from blood (not recorded which). This chain uses TRBV5-1 with TRBJ1-2, with 7 bases matching TRBD1. CDR3 in DNA: TGCGCCAGCAGCTTGGAAGGGGGCCCGGGAGGCTACACCTTC. As protein: CASSLEGGPGGYTF.